One and the same sample provided the 12 T cell receptor beta chains below, sequenced in a study of T cell repertoires in cytomegalovirus infection. TCRdb re-called the reads through MiXCR, storing one row per CDR3 protein. Here the sample spans 200,000 to 300,000 distinct CDR3 sequences, 12% being singletons. Sequenced sample: PBMCs. The receptors originated from a human donor in good health (CMV status not recorded). Some clones in this sample may be carry-over from other donors' samples.

This clonotype appeared a few times. The chain links TRBV12-3 or TRBV12-4 to TRBJ2-1; D is possibly TRBD1 or TRBD2 (5 bases each). The CDR3 has 18 residues. V was trimmed by 6 bases and J by 2 bases, leaving 23 bases between them. The chain's CDR3 is CASSPTVGAAATYNEQFF. The CDR3 DNA sequence: TGTGCCAGCAGCCCGACTGTAGGGGCAGCGGCAACCTACAATGAGCAGTTCTTC.

The genes are TRBV5-1 and TRBJ2-3; 12 nucleotides align to TRBD2. From germline, CDR1 is SGHRS and CDR2 YFSETQ. The CDR3 loop spans 16 amino acids. The V gene end was trimmed by 4 bases and the J gene end by 3 bases; junction bases not matched to a gene: 6. The CDR3 coding sequence is TGCGCCAGCAGCACCACCACTAGCGGGAGGACAGATACGCAGTATTTT. Protein: CASSTTTSGRTDTQYF.

With regard to this clonotype: The junction departs from germline at one end; a sequencing error may be responsible. The V and J genes are TRBV19 and TRBJ1-1; D might be TRBD1 (5 bases). The CDR3 covers 17 residues. The germline CDR1 and CDR2 sequences are LNHDA and SQIVND (reference sequence). DNA for the CDR3: TGTGTCAGTAGTATGGGAGGGAACAGGCTTGCGAACACTGAAGCTTTCTTT. Protein: CVSSMGGNRLANTEAFF.

The chain employs TRBV9 and TRBJ2-3, with 11 bases that match TRBD2. The germline V gene has CDR1 SGDLS and CDR2 YYNGEE. V gave up 4 bases and J gave up 5 bases; unmatched junction bases: 9. The CDR3 consists of 16 residues. CDR3 loop: CASSPRASGGLDTQYF. As DNA, the CDR3 is TGTGCCAGCAGCCCTCGGGCTAGCGGGGGGTTAGATACGCAGTATTTT.

By sample fraction, this clonotype is medium-sized. The genes are TRBV7-2 and TRBJ2-7; 11 bases match TRBD2. Germline V gene lookup returns CDR1 SGHTA and CDR2 FQGNSA. CDR3 length: 18 residues. With V trimmed by 3 bases and J by 2 bases, 12 bases remained unmatched. The CDR3 loop is CASSLPGLAANKAYEQYF. The CDR3 DNA follows: TGTGCCAGCAGCTTGCCGGGACTAGCGGCCAATAAGGCCTACGAGCAGTACTTC.

V is TRBV20-1 and J is TRBJ2-3; D is perhaps TRBD1 (6 bases). Germline CDR1 is DFQATT and CDR2 is SNEGSKA (reference sequence). The CDR3 consists of 13 residues. The V and J ends lost 4 bases and 1 base respectively, with 9 bases between them. CDR3 nucleotides: TGCAGTGCTACTGGACAGCGCACAGATACGCAGTATTTT. Translated: CSATGQRTDTQYF.

This clonotype was observed a handful of times. This chain uses TRBV12-3 or TRBV12-4 with TRBJ1-5; D may be TRBD1 (6 bases). V was trimmed by 5 bases and J by 7 bases, leaving 9 bases between them. This CDR3 region has 12 residues. In nucleotides, the CDR3 is TGTGCCAGCAGTGCAGGGGACCAGCCCCAGCATTTT. Protein: CASSAGDQPQHF.

This clonotype was seen repeatedly, ten times or more. This chain joins TRBV6-2 or TRBV6-3 and TRBJ1-1; 7 nucleotides align to TRBD1. V lost 8 bases, J lost 5 bases, and 11 bases stayed unmatched. The CDR3 length is 14 residues. Germline V gene sequence: CDR1 MNHEY, CDR2 SVGEGT. The CDR3: CASAKGQGGTEAFF. DNA for the CDR3: TGTGCCAGCGCTAAGGGGCAGGGGGGGACTGAAGCTTTCTTT.

The J gene is TRBJ1-3, the V gene TRBV14, with D unresolved. The germline gives CDR1 SGHDN, CDR2 FVKESK. V shed 0 bases and J shed 8 bases, with 8 bases lying between them. This CDR3 spans 13 amino acids. This CDR3 reads CASSQDISHTIYF. The CDR3 DNA is TGTGCCAGCAGCCAAGACATCAGCCACACCATATATTTT.

In its sample, this clonotype was seen many times. This rearrangement joins TRBV7-2 to TRBJ1-5; D is possibly TRBD1 (6 bases). The CDR3 extends over 16 amino acids. Trimming stripped 5 bases from V and 8 bases from J, with 22 bases between. Germline V gives CDR1 SGHTA, CDR2 FQGNSA. The CDR3 DNA reads TGTGCCAGCAGCCCAGCCTCCGGACAGATTGAAAAGCCCCAGCATTTT. Its translation: CASSPASGQIEKPQHF.

This clonotype was seen ten or more times. The rearrangement uses TRBV7-2 and TRBJ2-5; 7 positions match TRBD2. The CDR3 consists of 16 residues. V trimming: 1 base; J trimming: 1 base; junction bases outside the gene matches: 6. Germline V gene data show CDR1 as SGHTA and CDR2 as FQGNSA. In DNA form, the CDR3 reads TGTGCCAGCAGCTTAGGGTCTGGCGGGGGCCAAGAGACCCAGTACTTC. Its translation is CASSLGSGGGQETQYF.

This chain links TRBV19 with TRBJ1-5, with D tentatively TRBD1 (6 bases). This CDR3 is built from 14 residues. The V gene lost 5 bases and the J gene lost 3 bases, with 11 bases spanning the gap. CDR1 and CDR2 from the germline V gene are LNHDA and SQIVND (reference sequence). CDR3 region: CASSLGQNNQPQHF. Written as DNA, the CDR3 is TGTGCCAGTAGTCTTGGACAGAACAATCAGCCCCAGCATTTT.